The 19 T cell receptor beta chains presented below share a single source sample, sequenced in a study of T cell clonality in common variable immunodeficiency. Overall study results and limits: Fewer deletions and N-nucleotide insertions were reportedly seen in common variable immunodeficiency TCR beta sequences.

Only in-frame clones appear in the TCRdb table, and some are missing; sequencing was by immunoSEQ multiplex PCR. The data show fewer than 25,000 clones, with none appearing a single time. These receptors have no known antigen. The sample taken for sequencing was peripheral blood mononuclear cells. The receptors originated from a human donor with common variable immunodeficiency.

This clone has a handful of counts. The read comes to an end 3 residues before the CDR3 does, leaving the germline J gene to fill in the end. The J gene is TRBJ2-7, the V gene TRBV5-1; the match to TRBD1 covers 9 bases. The CDR3 spans 14 residues. Trimming cost V 5 bases and J 4 bases; bases outside gene matches: 7. Germline CDR1 reads SGHRS; CDR2 reads YFSETQ. The sequenced part of the CDR3 DNA is TGCGCCAGCAGTCGACAGGGACAGGGTTACGAG. Translating it yields CASSRQGQGYE. The full-length CDR3 reads as CASSRQGQGYEQYF.

By frequency in the sample, this clone is large. The read ends 3 residues before the CDR3 terminus; that terminus is restored from the germline J gene. The chain carries TRBV15 and TRBJ2-7; TRBD2 matches at 10 bases. After removal of 5 bases from V and 1 base from J, the junction contained 5 bases not matched to a gene. The germline V gene has CDR1 LNHNV and CDR2 YYDKDF (reference sequence). This CDR3 region has 15 residues. The CDR3 DNA, read in part, is TGTGCCACCAGCCAGACTAGCGGGCTATCCTACGAG. Amino acid sequence: CATSQTSGLSYE. Given in full, the CDR3 is CATSQTSGLSYEQYF.

This clone was seen more than once but under ten times. The sequence runs out 3 residues before the end of the CDR3; the remainder is reconstructed from the germline J gene. The chain uses TRBV5-1 and TRBJ2-5, with 14 bases fitting TRBD2. V lost 4 bases, J lost 1 base, and 3 bases stayed unmatched. The CDR3 contains 16 residues. Germline lookup yields CDR1 SGHRS and CDR2 YFSETQ. The covered CDR3 bases are TGCGCCAGCAGCGTCGGGACTAGCGGGGGCCAAGAGACC. Protein: CASSVGTSGGQET. The whole CDR3 sequence reads CASSVGTSGGQETQYF.

Within the sample, this clone is medium-sized. The CDR3 DNA, read in part, is TGCGCCAGCAGCCCGGGGACAGGCGAGAATCAGCCC. This translates into CASSPGTGENQP. The entire CDR3 reads CASSPGTGENQPQHF. The gene calls are TRBV5-1 and TRBJ1-5, with 8 bases lining up with TRBD1. The read is 3 residues too short to cover the CDR3 end, so that end is filled in from the germline J gene. Germline CDR1 and CDR2: SGHRS and YFSETQ. With 4 bases clipped from V and 4 bases from J, the junction kept 7 bases outside the gene matches. This CDR3 is 15 amino acids long.

Turning to this clone: The CDR3 end lies 3 residues beyond the end of the read and is filled in from the germline J gene. The J gene is TRBJ2-3, the V gene TRBV19, with 7 bases aligning to TRBD1. The CDR3 covers 16 residues. Germline V gene lookup returns CDR1 LNHDA and CDR2 SQIVND (reference sequence). V shed 5 bases and J 2 bases; nucleotides not matched to a gene: 10. The covered CDR3 bases are TGTGCCAGTAGTTCCACAGGGGTATCCTCCACAGATACG. Encoded protein: CASSSTGVSSTDT. The full CDR3 sequence reads CASSSTGVSSTDTQYF.

In its sample, this clone was seen a few times. The read ends 3 residues before the CDR3 terminus; that terminus is restored from the germline J gene. The chain joins TRBV30 to TRBJ2-1; 7 positions match TRBD2. There are 16 residues in the CDR3. The V gene's germline CDR1 is GTSNPN and CDR2 SVGIG (reference sequence). V lost 4 bases to trimming and J lost 0 bases; unmatched junction nucleotides: 9. The CDR3 bases that were read are TGTGCCTGGATTCCGTTGGGGGGGGGCTCCTACAATGAG. Protein: CAWIPLGGGSYNE. The entire CDR3 protein is CAWIPLGGGSYNEQFF. The full variable domain, with the rest looked up from reference TRBV30 and TRBJ2-1, is SQTIHQWPATLVQPVGSPLSLECTVEGTSNPNLYWYRQAAGRGLQLLFYSVGIGQISSEVPQNLSASRPQDRQFILSSKKLLLSDSGFYLCAWIPLGGGSYNEQFFGPGTRLTVL.

This clone was observed a handful of times. The read ends 3 residues before the CDR3 terminus; that terminus is restored from the germline J gene. The rearrangement joins TRBV7-9 to TRBJ2-1; D is undetermined. CDR1 and CDR2 from the germline V gene are SEHNR and FQNEAQ (reference sequence). Trimming stripped 6 bases from V and 9 bases from J, with 9 bases between. The CDR3 is 11 residues long. The CDR3 reads CASSKIVEQFF. CDR3 DNA, as far as it was read: TGTGCCAGCAGTAAAATAGTTGAG.

This clone was observed a handful of times. The read falls 3 residues short of the CDR3 end, and the missing part is taken from the germline J gene. This chain uses TRBV5-6 with TRBJ1-5; D gene ambiguous. Germline assignment: CDR1 SGHDT and CDR2 YYEEEE. The V and J ends lost 0 bases and 3 bases respectively, with 10 bases between them. CDR3 length: 15 amino acids. CDR3 sequence: CASSLAGDINQPQHF. CDR3 DNA (partial): TGTGCCAGCAGCTTGGCCGGGGATATCAATCAGCCC.

This clone showed up just a few times. The read halts 3 residues ahead of the CDR3 end, with the missing end drawn from the germline J gene. The rearrangement uses TRBV7-2 and TRBJ2-1, with TRBD1 matching over 7 bases. The CDR3 contains 14 residues. Germline assignment: CDR1 SGHTA and CDR2 FQGNSA. The V gene end was trimmed by 4 bases and the J gene end by 7 bases; junction bases not matched to a gene: 7. CDR3 bases read: TGTGCCAGCAGCTCTCCGGGACAGCCTAATGAG. It specifies CASSSPGQPNE. In full, the CDR3 is CASSSPGQPNEQFF.

This clone has at least ten counts. The read gets to within 3 residues of the CDR3 end, and the germline J gene fills in the rest. The chain recombines TRBV18 with TRBJ1-2; the D gene is possibly TRBD1 (5 bases). Germline CDR1 is KGHSH and CDR2 is LQKENI. The CDR3 is 15 residues long. CDR3 in amino acids: CASSPTPARGRGYTF. CDR3 bases read: TGTGCCAGCTCACCAACCCCGGCAAGGGGTCGGGGC. Full variable domain (rest looked up from reference TRBV18 and TRBJ1-2): NAGVMQNPRHLVRRRGQEARLRCSPMKGHSHVYWYRQLPEEGLKFMVYLQKENIIDESGMPKERFSAEFPKEGPSILRIQQVVRGDSAAYFCASSPTPARGRGYTFGSGTRLTVV.

Concerning this clone: The CDR3 end is not reached by the read, which stops 3 residues before it; the germline J gene fills it in. J is TRBJ2-2 and V is TRBV18; D is perhaps TRBD1 (6 bases). In germline, CDR1 is KGHSH, CDR2 LQKENI. Trimming pared 6 bases from V and 4 bases from J, leaving 15 bases between. The CDR3 length is 15 residues. CDR3 bases read: TGTGCCAGCTCCCCCGCTGGGGGCCCCACCGGGGAG. This sequence encodes CASSPAGGPTGE. The whole CDR3 region reads CASSPAGGPTGELFF.

As to this clone: The sequence runs out 3 residues before the end of the CDR3; the remainder is reconstructed from the germline J gene. V is TRBV2 and J is TRBJ2-1; a weak D match, TRBD2 (6 bases). This CDR3 is built from 14 residues. Germline V gene lookup returns CDR1 SNHLY and CDR2 FYNNEI. Trimming left V 11 bases short and J 5 bases short, with 19 bases between. The CDR3 spells CACGGGLANNEQFF. CDR3 DNA (partial): TGTGCCTGTGGGGGAGGCCTAGCGAACAATGAG.

The CDR3 DNA, read in part, is TGTGCCAGCAGCCCGCGAGGGGCCGGGGAG. Residues: CASSPRGAGE. The entire CDR3 is CASSPRGAGELFF. This chain uses TRBV7-2 with TRBJ2-2, with D perhaps given as TRBD1 or TRBD2 (5 bases each). The read terminates 3 residues before the CDR3 end, so the remaining end is supplied by the germline J gene. Trimming took off 5 bases at V and 6 bases at J, with 10 bases between the two ends. The length of the CDR3 is 13 residues. CDR1 SGHTA and CDR2 FQGNSA come from the germline V gene.

This clone was found many times. The read ends 3 residues shy of where the CDR3 ends; the end is completed using the germline J gene. The chain recombines TRBV7-3 with TRBJ2-3, with a tentative D call TRBD2 (5 bases). V was clipped by 1 base and J by 5 bases, with 16 bases between them. The CDR3 is made up of 16 amino acids. The germline V gene encodes CDR1 SGHTA and CDR2 FQGTGA. CDR3 region: CASSLSGSGWGDTQYF. The CDR3 DNA, read in part, is TGTGCCAGCAGCTTAAGCGGCAGCGGCTGGGGAGATACG.

This clone was detected many times. Read data end 3 residues before the CDR3 end; the end is taken from the germline J gene. This chain links TRBV29-1 with TRBJ2-1, with 8 bases fitting TRBD2. CDR3 length: 14 amino acids. V lost 7 bases, J lost 4 bases, and 9 bases stayed unmatched. Germline V lookup: CDR1 SQVTM, CDR2 ANQGSEA. Incomplete CDR3 DNA: TGCAGCGGCAGGACTAGCTGGGGGTACAATGAG. It yields the protein CSGRTSWGYNE. The whole CDR3 reads CSGRTSWGYNEQFF.

In the case of this clone: Read sequence stops 3 residues before the CDR3 end, and the germline J gene provides the missing end. The chain links TRBV5-1 to TRBJ2-3, with 9 bases fitting TRBD1. Germline V gene lookup returns CDR1 SGHRS and CDR2 YFSETQ. This CDR3 region has 14 residues. The part of the CDR3 DNA that was read is TGCGCCAGCAGCCCGGGAGACAGGGGGGAGGCG. Translating it yields CASSPGDRGEA. The entire CDR3 reads CASSPGDRGEAQYF.

This clone has just a few counts. The read is 3 residues too short to cover the CDR3 end, so that end is filled in from the germline J gene. The V gene is TRBV7-8, the J gene TRBJ2-1, with 8 bases aligning to TRBD1. After removal of 0 bases from V and 9 bases from J, the junction contained 16 bases not matched to a gene. The CDR3 covers 18 residues. The V gene's germline CDR1 is SGHVS and CDR2 FQNEAQ. CDR3 sequence reads: CASSLARAGGQRVSEQFF. CDR3 DNA, as far as it was read: TGTGCCAGCAGCTTAGCAAGGGCAGGGGGCCAGAGGGTGAGTGAG. The entire variable domain, with the rest obtained from reference TRBV7-8 and TRBJ2-1, is as follows: GAGVSQSPRYKVAKRGQDVALRCDPISGHVSLFWYQQALGQGPEFLTYFQNEAQLDKSGLPSDRFFAERPEGSVSTLKIQRTQQEDSAVYLCASSLARAGGQRVSEQFFGPGTRLTVL.

As regards this clone: The CDR3 end falls 3 residues outside the read, so it is completed with the germline J gene. This sequence joins TRBV6-2 or TRBV6-3 and TRBJ2-7; D uncertain. Germline CDR1 reads MNHEY; CDR2 reads SVGEGT. CDR3 length: 13 residues. The V end lost 5 bases, the J end lost 0 bases, and 8 bases lay between the germline ends. CDR3 DNA, as far as it was read: TGTGCCAGCAGTCTGGGCAGCTCCTACGAG. Translated, it gives CASSLGSSYE. The entire CDR3 sequence reads CASSLGSSYEQYF.

This clone was counted a few times. The CDR3 end lies 3 residues beyond the end of the read and is filled in from the germline J gene. The chain employs TRBV7-2 and TRBJ1-5; 9 positions match TRBD1. Germline trimming cut 5 bases from V and 5 bases from J; bases unmatched to any gene: 7. The germline V gene has CDR1 SGHTA and CDR2 FQGNSA. The CDR3 extends over 15 amino acids. The DNA read from the CDR3 is TGTGCCAGCAGCAAGGACAGGGGCGGGCATCAGCCC. Encoded protein: CASSKDRGGHQP. The complete CDR3 sequence is CASSKDRGGHQPQHF.